Shown below are 14 T cell receptor beta chains from a single sample sequenced in a study of cytomegalovirus exposure and HLA in healthy donors. Primers: 60 Vbeta forward and 13 Jbeta reverse. TCRdb's table, derived via immunoSEQ multiplex PCR, lists solely in-frame clones and lacks some. The profile shows tens of thousands of clones, 66% of them singletons. The sequenced sample consisted of PBMCs. These receptors originate from a man aged 40-55 years in good health and CMV-seropositive.

This chain uses TRBV19 with TRBJ2-5, with TRBD1 identical over 10 bases. The V gene end was trimmed by 6 bases and the J gene end by 7 bases; junction bases not matched to a gene: 14. CDR3 length equals 16 residues. Germline values: CDR1 LNHDA, CDR2 SQIVND (reference sequence). For the CDR3, the DNA is TGTGCCAGTAGCACCCCAGACAGGGGGCCGTGGGGGACCCAGTACTTC. Protein product: CASSTPDRGPWGTQYF. Complete variable domain (other parts from reference TRBV19 and TRBJ2-5): DGGITQSPKYLFRKEGQNVTLSCEQNLNHDAMYWYRQDPGQGLRLIYYSQIVNDFQKGDIAEGYSVSREKKESFPLTVTSAQKNPTAFYLCASSTPDRGPWGTQYFGPGTRLLVL.

In this sample, this clone turned up a few times. This chain uses TRBV6-6 with TRBJ2-7, with D possibly TRBD2 on 6 matching bases. The ends were cut back, 0 bases at V and 4 bases at J, with 10 bases in the middle. CDR3 length: 14 residues. Germline V lookup: CDR1 MNHNY, CDR2 SVGAGI (reference sequence). The CDR3 coding sequence is TGTGCCAGCAGTTACTCGATCGGGGGATACGAGCAGTACTTC. Its translation is CASSYSIGGYEQYF.

This chain uses TRBV5-1 with TRBJ2-7; 16 bases align to TRBD2. The ends lost 4 bases at V and 2 bases at J; junction bases unmatched: 9. Per the germline V gene, CDR1 is SGHRS and CDR2 is YFSETQ. CDR3 length: 18 amino acids. CDR3 coding DNA: TGCGCCAGCAGCCCAGTCCCGGGACTAGCGGGGGGGACCTACGAGCAGTACTTC. Residues: CASSPVPGLAGGTYEQYF.

V gene TRBV4-2 combines with J gene TRBJ1-2; D perhaps matches TRBD1 (5 bases). The CDR3 covers 16 residues. Trimming cost V 0 bases and J 1 base, with 12 bases left between them. Germline V gives CDR1 LGHNA, CDR2 YNFKEQ. CDR3 amino acids: CASSQEVGQGNYGYTF. CDR3 in DNA: TGTGCCAGCAGCCAAGAGGTTGGGCAGGGTAACTATGGCTACACCTTC.

The chain carries TRBV29-1 and TRBJ1-1; D might be TRBD1 (5 bases). V lost 6 bases and J lost 11, with 22 bases in between. CDR1 and CDR2 from the germline V gene are SQVTM and ANQGSEA. The CDR3 has 13 residues. The CDR3 nucleotides read TGCAGCGTGGGTACTCCGGGGGAGTGGTTGGCTTTCTTT. This gives the protein CSVGTPGEWLAFF. Supplemented by reference TRBV29-1 and TRBJ1-1, the full variable domain reads SAVISQKPSRDICQRGTSLTIQCQVDSQVTMMFWYRQQPGQSLTLIATANQGSEATYESGFVIDKFPISRPNLTFSTLTVSNMSPEDSSIYLCSVGTPGEWLAFFGQGTRLTVV.

This rearrangement joins TRBV19 to TRBJ2-1; D might be TRBD1 (6 bases). This CDR3 contains 18 residues. Looked up from germline, CDR1 is LNHDA and CDR2 is SQIVND (reference sequence). The V and J ends lost 3 bases and 1 base respectively, with 19 bases between them. DNA of the CDR3: TGTGCCAGTAGTATCATCTTATCACAGGGTTGGTCCTACAATGAGCAGTTCTTC. Translation: CASSIILSQGWSYNEQFF.

The chain recombines TRBV30 with TRBJ1-1, with TRBD1 matching over 10 bases. The CDR3 is 13 amino acids. J gave up 0 bases and V 5 bases, and 0 bases lay outside the gene matches. The germline V gene has CDR1 GTSNPN and CDR2 SVGIG (reference sequence). The CDR3 DNA reads TGTGCCTGGGGGACAGGGGTGAACACTGAAGCTTTCTTT. Protein product: CAWGTGVNTEAFF.

V usage is TRBV2 and J usage is TRBJ2-3; D might be TRBD1 (5 bases). The germline V gene has CDR1 SNHLY and CDR2 FYNNEI. CDR3 length: 13 residues. Trimming cost V 5 bases and J 9 bases, with 15 bases left between them. The DNA of the CDR3 is TGTGCCAGCAGTCTGGACACCTCGTGGACGCAGTATTTT. Translating gives CASSLDTSWTQYF.

V usage is TRBV6-5 and J usage is TRBJ1-5; 8 nucleotides agree with TRBD1. The junction had 4 bases not matched to a gene; V was cut back by 4 bases and J by 5 bases. The CDR3 contains 14 residues. CDR1 and CDR2 from the germline V gene are MNHEY and SVGAGI. The CDR3 nucleotides read TGTGCCAGCAGTTCAGGGGGCGTAGATCAGCCCCAGCATTTT. Translation: CASSSGGVDQPQHF.

The chain recombines TRBV6-6 with TRBJ1-6; D not certain. Trimming left V 7 bases short and J 7 bases short, with 14 bases between. CDR3 length equals 14 residues. In germline, CDR1 is MNHNY, CDR2 SVGAGI (reference sequence). CDR3 sequence (DNA): TGTGCCAGCACTTTACGGGTTGAGAATTCACCCCTCCACTTT. Protein product: CASTLRVENSPLHF.

This clone appeared a few times. The chain recombines TRBV4-2 with TRBJ2-7; TRBD1 might be the D (5 bases). V was cut by 0 bases and J by 0 bases, with 9 bases left in between. CDR3 length equals 15 residues. Germline loops: CDR1 LGHNA, CDR2 YNFKEQ. Here the CDR3 DNA reads TGTGCCAGCAGCCAAGAGGAAGGACACTCCTACGAGCAGTACTTC. Its translation is CASSQEEGHSYEQYF.

This sequence joins TRBV4-2 and TRBJ2-1; D is perhaps TRBD2 (6 bases). Trimming pared 4 bases from V and 9 bases from J, leaving 19 bases between. Germline lookup yields CDR1 LGHNA and CDR2 YNFKEQ. The CDR3 contains 15 residues. The CDR3 sequence: CASSRLAGRESEQFF. The CDR3 DNA reads TGTGCCAGCAGCCGACTCGCGGGAAGGGAAAGTGAGCAGTTCTTC.

The chain couples TRBV2 to TRBJ2-6; D is unresolved. Germline CDR1 reads SNHLY; CDR2 reads FYNNEI. Trimming pared 7 bases from V and 2 bases from J, leaving 6 bases between. CDR3 length: 13 residues. The CDR3 DNA reads TGTGCCAGCAACGGTCCTGGGGCCAACGTCCTGACTTTC. Translated, it gives CASNGPGANVLTF.

This chain connects TRBV29-1 to TRBJ2-1; D gene uncertain. Trimming stripped 3 bases from V and 2 bases from J, with 11 bases between. CDR3 length equals 14 residues. Germline CDR1 reads SQVTM; CDR2 reads ANQGSEA. CDR3 loop: CSVEARGPYNEQFF. The CDR3, as DNA: TGCAGCGTTGAGGCCAGAGGCCCCTACAATGAGCAGTTCTTC.